These T cell receptor beta chains were read from a single sample in a study of CD8+ T cells in alopecia areata. The method was immunoSEQ multiplex PCR; TCRdb's version includes in-frame clones alone and lacks a portion of them. The sample has more than 110,000 clones; 65% to 90% are singletons. This specimen consisted of CD8+ T cells sorted from blood, obtained at week 4, from a patient treated with tofacitinib. Source of these receptors: a human donor with alopecia areata. CDR3s include the opening cysteine and the closing phenylalanine or tryptophan.

j_call v_call cdr3_aa
TRBJ1-2 TRBV29-1 CSASGVVGYTF
TRBJ2-7 TRBV29-1 CSVGEGLSYEQYF
TRBJ1-2 TRBV7-2 CASSPTGGAYGYTF
TRBJ1-6 TRBV4-1 CASSQVGQKNSPLHF
TRBJ1-6 TRBV5-8 CASSLGARPLHF
TRBJ2-7 TRBV19 CASSTRDGVYEQYF
TRBJ2-3 TRBV9 CASGTWDPTSF
TRBJ2-1 TRBV2 CASSGSGALYNEQFF
TRBJ2-2 TRBV5-1 CASSLNTGELFF
TRBJ2-7 TRBV4-1 CASSQTVKVSSYEQYF
TRBJ2-5 TRBV6-5 CASKSTSGGAETQYF
TRBJ2-2 TRBV5-5 CASSNGPADTGELFF
TRBJ2-7 TRBV5-6 CASSLSGSAYEQYF
TRBJ2-7 TRBV4-1 CASSHGLGTYEQYF
TRBJ1-4 TRBV29-1 CSVETQGGDFF
TRBJ2-1 TRBV30 CASDGGGVYNEQFF
TRBJ2-1 TRBV4-1 CASSPERGAYNEQFF
TRBJ2-1 TRBV5-5 CASTQGREQFF
TRBJ2-7 TRBV6-1 CASSDRTAYEQYF
TRBJ2-2 TRBV4-2 CASDGGGELFF
TRBJ2-7 TRBV25-1 CASSTAGTASYEQYF
TRBJ2-3 TRBV30 CAWSNSGGSFTDTQYF
TRBJ2-5 TRBV9 CASSPRPGTSGIETQYF
TRBJ2-1 TRBV19 CASKLAGTYNEQFF
TRBJ2-7 TRBV4-3 CASSPSGSGGEDEQYF
TRBJ2-3 TRBV15 CATSKFRDQDTQYF
TRBJ2-5 TRBV29-1 CSVEEWTLGTETQYF
TRBJ2-2 TRBV6-5 CASSFQGDTGELFF
TRBJ2-1 TRBV7-9 CASSPPRANEQFF
TRBJ2-7 TRBV4-1 CASSQGGGVTYEQYF
TRBJ1-1 TRBV7-9 CASSLGAAEAFF
TRBJ2-1 TRBV30 CAWSVRQHNEQFF
TRBJ1-2 TRBV27 CASSRMRDVFRYTF
TRBJ2-7 TRBV27 CASRLGQGAVEQYF
TRBJ2-7 TRBV6-5 CASSYPNGQIAEQYF
TRBJ2-3 TRBV12-5 CASGLVQGLAGADTQYF
TRBJ2-1 TRBV7-8 CASSRRGSNEQFF